These 3 T cell receptor beta chains were all obtained from the same sample, sequenced in a study of OX40 agonist ivuxolimab in advanced cancers. This table comes from immunoSEQ multiplex PCR, and its TCRdb copy is limited to in-frame clones, with some not included. The table has tens of thousands of clones, 88% seen once. The specimen was CD4+ or CD8+ T cells sorted from blood, collected in a trial of the OX40 agonist ivuxolimab. The receptors stem from an adult with an advanced solid tumor such as melanoma, head and neck, liver or kidney cancer.

This chain joins TRBV7-3 and TRBJ2-7; D gene unclear. V was pared by 5 bases and J by 4 bases, with 6 bases between. The CDR3 has 11 amino acids. The germline V gene has CDR1 SGHTA and CDR2 FQGTGA. The CDR3 nucleotides are TGTGCCAGCAGCCCCCAATACGAGCAGTACTTC. It codes for CASSPQYEQYF.

This chain connects TRBV28 to TRBJ2-1; the D gene is possibly TRBD2 (6 bases). Germline loops: CDR1 MDHEN, CDR2 SYDVKM. Trimming shortened V by 2 bases and J by 0 bases, and 11 bases separated the two germline ends. This CDR3 has 16 residues. The CDR3 sequence is CASSLGTGSSYNEQFF. The CDR3 nucleotides are TGTGCCAGCAGTTTAGGGACCGGGAGCTCCTACAATGAGCAGTTCTTC. Filled out from reference TRBV28 and TRBJ2-1, the complete variable domain reads DVKVTQSSRYLVKRTGEKVFLECVQDMDHENMFWYRQDPGLGLRLIYFSYDVKMKEKGDIPEGYSVSREKKERFSLILESASTNQTSMYLCASSLGTGSSYNEQFFGPGTRLTVL.

The rearrangement joins TRBV28 to TRBJ1-1; 9 positions agree with TRBD1. The length of the CDR3 is 16 residues. CDR1 is MDHEN, CDR2 SYDVKM, per germline. V was clipped by 0 bases and J by 1 base; unmatched bases: 3. CDR3 sequence reads: CASSLWGTGPNTEAFF. The CDR3 region has the DNA TGTGCCAGCAGTTTATGGGGGACAGGGCCGAACACTGAAGCTTTCTTT. Complete variable domain (other parts from reference TRBV28 and TRBJ1-1): DVKVTQSSRYLVKRTGEKVFLECVQDMDHENMFWYRQDPGLGLRLIYFSYDVKMKEKGDIPEGYSVSREKKERFSLILESASTNQTSMYLCASSLWGTGPNTEAFFGQGTRLTVV.